Here is one T cell receptor (beta chain) with its context. Only in-frame clones appear in the TCRdb table, and some are missing; sequencing was by immunoSEQ multiplex PCR. Of 150,000 to 200,000 clones listed, 85% to 95% are singletons. This sample was included in a study of T cell responses to AZD1222 COVID-19 vaccine. This CDR3 has 13 amino acids. The germline V gene encodes CDR1 KGHDR and CDR2 SFDVKD. The V segment lost 9 bases and the J segment 6 bases; nucleotides outside the gene matches: 7. The clonotype comes from an adult in good health. The chain uses TRBV24-1 and TRBJ2-3; 8 positions agree with TRBD2. Sequences were derived from peripheral blood, sampled on day 0 of AZD1222 vaccination. The CDR3 nucleotides read TGTGCCACCTCCCGGGGGGGAGGTGATACGCAGTATTTT. This gives the protein CATSRGGGDTQYF.